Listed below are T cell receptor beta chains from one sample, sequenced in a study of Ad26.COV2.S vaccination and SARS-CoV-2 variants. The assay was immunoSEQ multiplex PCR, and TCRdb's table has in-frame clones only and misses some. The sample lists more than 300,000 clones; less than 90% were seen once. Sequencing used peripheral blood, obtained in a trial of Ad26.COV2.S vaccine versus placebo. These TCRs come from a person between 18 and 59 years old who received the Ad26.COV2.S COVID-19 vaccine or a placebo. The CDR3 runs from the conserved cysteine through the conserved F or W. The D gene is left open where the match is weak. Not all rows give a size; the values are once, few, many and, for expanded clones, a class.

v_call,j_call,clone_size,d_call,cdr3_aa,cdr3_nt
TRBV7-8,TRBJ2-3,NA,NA,CASSPPVSTQYF,TGTGCCAGCAGCCCTCCGGTATCGACGCAGTATTTT
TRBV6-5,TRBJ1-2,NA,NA,CASSTPGEGHYGYTF,TGTGCCAGCAGTACCCCCGGGGAGGGCCACTATGGCTACACCTTC
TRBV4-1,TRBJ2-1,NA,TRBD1,CASSQALGTGGRDEQFF,TGCGCCAGCAGCCAGGCTCTCGGGACAGGGGGCAGGGATGAGCAGTTCTTC
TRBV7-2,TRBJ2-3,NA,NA,CASSFHKEQYF,TGTGCCAGCAGCTTTCATAAGGAGCAGTATTTT
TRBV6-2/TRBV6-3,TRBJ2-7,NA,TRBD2,CASSRGTSGRVYEQYF,TGTGCCAGCAGTAGGGGGACTAGCGGGAGAGTCTACGAGCAGTACTTC
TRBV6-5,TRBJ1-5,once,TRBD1,CASSLDRGNQPQHF,TGTGCCAGCAGTTTGGACAGGGGAAATCAGCCCCAGCATTTT
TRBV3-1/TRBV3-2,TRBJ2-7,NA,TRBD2,CASSQDPRLAGDGYEQYF,TGTGCCAGCAGCCAAGACCCCCGGCTAGCGGGAGACGGCTACGAGCAGTACTTC
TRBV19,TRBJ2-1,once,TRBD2,CASSIEGTSYEQFF,TGTGCCAGTAGTATAGAGGGGACTAGCTATGAGCAGTTCTTC
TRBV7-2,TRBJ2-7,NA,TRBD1,CASSLAQGQGTYEQYF,TGTGCCAGCAGCTTAGCGCAAGGACAGGGAACCTACGAGCAGTACTTC
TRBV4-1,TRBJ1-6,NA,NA,CASSPFSGYNSPLHF,TGCGCCAGCAGCCCCTTCTCCGGGTATAATTCACCCCTCCACTTT
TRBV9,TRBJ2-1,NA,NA,CASSVRGSREQFF,TGTGCCAGCAGCGTACGAGGGAGTCGTGAGCAGTTCTTC
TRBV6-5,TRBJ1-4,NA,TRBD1,CASRRGGQGEKLFF,TGTGCCAGCCGACGGGGAGGACAGGGTGAAAAACTGTTTTTT
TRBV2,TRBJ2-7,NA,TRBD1,CASGTGLNEQYF,TGTGCCAGCGGGACAGGGCTGAACGAGCAGTACTTC
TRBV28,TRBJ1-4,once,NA,CASNSSPGGSNEKLFF,TGTGCCAGCAATTCTTCTCCCGGCGGGTCTAATGAAAAACTGTTTTTT
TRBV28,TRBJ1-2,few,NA,CASSIARNYGYTF,TGTGCCAGCAGCATTGCCCGAAACTATGGCTACACCTTC
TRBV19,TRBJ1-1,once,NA,CASSITYKNSEAFF,TGTGCCAGTAGTATAACCTACAAGAACTCTGAAGCTTTCTTT
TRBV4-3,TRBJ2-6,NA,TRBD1,CASSQDRGFTGANVLTF,TGCGCCAGCAGCCAAGACAGGGGGTTCACTGGGGCCAACGTCCTGACTTTC
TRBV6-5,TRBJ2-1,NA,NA,CASTARSSNNEQFF,TGTGCCAGCACCGCTCGTTCTAGCAATAATGAGCAGTTCTTC
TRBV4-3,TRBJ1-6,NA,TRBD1,CASSQDRDRDSPLHF,TGCGCCAGCAGCCAAGACCGGGACAGGGATTCACCCCTCCACTTT
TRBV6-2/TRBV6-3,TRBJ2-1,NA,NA,CASSYSAGPYNEQFF,TGTGCCAGCAGTTACTCGGCGGGTCCCTACAATGAGCAGTTCTTC
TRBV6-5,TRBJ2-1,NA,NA,CASNGAGPSYNEQFF,TGTGCCAGCAACGGGGCGGGGCCTTCCTACAATGAGCAGTTCTTC
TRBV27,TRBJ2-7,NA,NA,CASGDYPTYEQYF,TGTGCCAGCGGGGATTACCCCACCTACGAGCAGTACTTC
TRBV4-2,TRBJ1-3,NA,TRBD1,CASSQGGEGRDRGNTIYF,TGTGCCAGCAGCCAAGGGGGCGAGGGCAGGGACAGGGGAAACACCATATATTTT
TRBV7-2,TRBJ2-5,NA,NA,CASSWTWYQETQYF,TGTGCCAGCAGCTGGACTTGGTACCAAGAGACCCAGTACTTC
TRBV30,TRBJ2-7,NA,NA,CASQGYSYEQYF,TGTGCCTCTCAAGGGTACTCCTACGAGCAGTACTTC
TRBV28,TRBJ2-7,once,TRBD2,CASSQAGVSSYEQYF,TGTGCCAGCAGTCAAGCGGGAGTTTCCTCCTACGAGCAGTACTTC
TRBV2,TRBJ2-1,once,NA,CASSERGLGQFF,TGTGCCAGCAGTGAAAGAGGGCTGGGGCAGTTCTTC
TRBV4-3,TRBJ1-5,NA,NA,CASSQDRGGRPNQPQHF,TGCGCCAGCAGCCAAGATCGGGGAGGGCGGCCCAATCAGCCCCAGCATTTT
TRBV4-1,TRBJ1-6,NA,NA,CASSRTGASDSPLHF,TGCGCCAGCAGCCGCACCGGCGCGTCCGACTCACCCCTCCACTTT